The present TCR beta chain was sequenced within a study of control samples from healthy donors and cancer patients. Some clones are missing from TCRdb's copy, which holds only in-frame ones; the method was immunoSEQ multiplex PCR. The sample lists roughly 120,000 clones, approximately 90% occurring once. The V gene lost 5 bases and the J gene lost 8 bases, with 21 bases spanning the gap. Germline V CDR1 and CDR2: SGHTA, FQGNSA. The CDR3 runs 15 residues. The sequence was collected from a woman aged 50 to 60 in good health. Specimen: blood. The chain carries TRBV7-2 and TRBJ1-2; no firm D call. The CDR3 DNA follows: TGTGCCAGCAGCAAAGGCAGCGTTTTTTGGGGAGGCTACACCTTC. This translates into CASSKGSVFWGGYTF.